This T cell receptor beta chain was sequenced during a study of T cell responses to AZD1222 COVID-19 vaccine. This table comes from immunoSEQ multiplex PCR, and its TCRdb copy is limited to in-frame clones, with some not included. The table lists roughly 120,000 clones, 88% of them singletons. This receptor was obtained from an adult in good health. The material sequenced was peripheral blood, taken on day 0 of MenACWY control vaccination.

CDR3 amino acids: CASSVDQESPLHF. In DNA, the CDR3 is TGTGCCAGCAGCGTAGATCAGGAGTCACCCCTCCACTTT. The genes are TRBV9 and TRBJ1-6; D is unresolved. V lost 0 bases and J lost 10, with 8 bases in between. The length of the CDR3 is 13 residues. From germline, CDR1 is SGDLS and CDR2 YYNGEE.